The TCR beta chain described here comes from a study of blood T cell repertoires in COVID-19 (dated by TCRdb to the early 2020s). About the investigation overall: Collaborator samples came from the United States, Italy and Spain and covered acute and convalescent phases of COVID-19. The material from the prospective study consisted of cDNA or gDNA derived from T cells, B-cell-depleted T cells, or PBMCs. Deeply sampled blood TCRbeta repertoires from subjects exposed to, actively infected with, or recovered from COVID-19 were included in the dataset. The repertoires were released in a freely available public database meant as a resource for research on the immune response to SARS-CoV-2. Samples were obtained from the ongoing ImmuneRACE study (first 160 participants) and from 1,000 to 1,500 subjects provided by 6 global collaborators. Nearly every sample came with metadata listing a de-identified subject ID, COVID-19 status, age in years and sex. Where available, HLA class I and class II types were obtained from metadata supplied by the sample provider rather than from assay-based typing.

Inclusive of the bounding cysteine and phenylalanine, the CDR3 is 11 residues long. CDR3 DNA only is kept here, 33 bases in frame from base 1. CDR1 and CDR2, per the germline V gene, are SNHLY and FYNNEI. The V and J ends are trimmed by 8 bases and 0 bases, leaving 5 bases between them. The immunoSEQ Assay, a bias-controlled multiplex PCR, was used to amplify TCRbeta CDR3 regions from genomic DNA. From the authors' description of their analysis: The number of nucleated cells in each sample was estimated by amplification of reference gene primers within the assay. To quantify the absolute abundance of each unique TCRbeta CDR3 rearrangement, sequence reads were collapsed and filtered. For each sample, productive Simpson clonality was calculated by taking the square root of Simpson's diversity index across productive rearrangements. TCRdb carries this immuneACCESS record with in-frame sequences only. Its versions omit some clonotypes, under half of them owing to an unresolved V gene in the studies checked, with the rest unexplained. V, J and clone size are those of that table, while D and trimming were read from the DNA. A total of 250,000 to 300,000 clones appear in this sample, around 79% of them only once. The ten largest clones add up to 2.5% to 4% of the sample.

Whole blood was collected in K2EDTA tubes by collaborating institutions according to the institutions' own protocols. For TCRbeta analysis, collaborators shipped samples in one of three forms: frozen whole blood, isolated PBMCs, or DNA extracted from either of those sample types. Comment on this clone: Its antigen is unknown. No much larger clone exists at a distance of one base, and base qualities are not known.

What the study reported, not specific to this receptor: The quantity of clinical and demographic metadata differed by source and by participant and was supplied without curation.

This receptor was identified in an elderly woman with acute or convalescent COVID-19. Here the chain combines TRBV2 and TRBJ2-7; TRBD2 is perhaps the D gene, given 5 matching bases. The sequencing input was peripheral blood. Here the CDR3 is given as CASGSSYEQYF. The nucleotide sequence is TGTGCCAGCGGGAGCTCCTACGAGCAGTACTTC.